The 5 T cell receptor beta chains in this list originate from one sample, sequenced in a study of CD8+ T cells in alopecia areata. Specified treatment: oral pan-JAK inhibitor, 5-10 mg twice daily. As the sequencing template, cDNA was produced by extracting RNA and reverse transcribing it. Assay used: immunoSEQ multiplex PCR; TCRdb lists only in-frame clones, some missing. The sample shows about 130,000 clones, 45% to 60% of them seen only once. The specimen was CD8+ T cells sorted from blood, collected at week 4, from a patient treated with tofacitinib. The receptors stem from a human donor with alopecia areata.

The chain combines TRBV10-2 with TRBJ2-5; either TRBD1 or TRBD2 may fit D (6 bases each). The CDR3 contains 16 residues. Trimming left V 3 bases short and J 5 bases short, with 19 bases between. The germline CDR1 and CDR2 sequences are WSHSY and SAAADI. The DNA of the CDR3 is TGCGCCAGCAGTGACGAGGAGGGGGGCCGGGAGGAGACCCAGTACTTC. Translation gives CASSDEEGGREETQYF.

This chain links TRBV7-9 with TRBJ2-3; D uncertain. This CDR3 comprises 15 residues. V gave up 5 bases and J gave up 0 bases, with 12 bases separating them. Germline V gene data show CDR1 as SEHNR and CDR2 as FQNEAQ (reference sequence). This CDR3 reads CASSPDPASTDTQYF. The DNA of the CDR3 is TGTGCCAGCAGCCCCGACCCGGCGAGCACAGATACGCAGTATTTT.

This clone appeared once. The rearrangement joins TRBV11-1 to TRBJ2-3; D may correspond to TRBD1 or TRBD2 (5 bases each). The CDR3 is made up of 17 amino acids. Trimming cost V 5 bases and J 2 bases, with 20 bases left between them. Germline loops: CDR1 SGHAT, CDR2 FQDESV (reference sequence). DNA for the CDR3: TGTGCCAGCAGCCAACTCACTGAGGGGATTAACACAGATACGCAGTATTTT. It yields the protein CASSQLTEGINTDTQYF.

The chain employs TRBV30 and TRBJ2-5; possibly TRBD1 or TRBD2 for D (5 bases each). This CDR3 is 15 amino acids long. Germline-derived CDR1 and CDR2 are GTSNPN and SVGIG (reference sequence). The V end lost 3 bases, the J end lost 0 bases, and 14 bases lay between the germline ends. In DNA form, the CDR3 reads TGTGCCTGGAGGGGACGGCATGGGAACCAAGAGACCCAGTACTTC. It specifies CAWRGRHGNQETQYF.

Here the CDR3 reads CASSQARYAEAFF. The CDR3 nucleotides read TGTGCCAGCAGCCAAGCGCGATACGCTGAAGCTTTCTTT. V gene TRBV14 combines with J gene TRBJ1-1, with D unresolved. This CDR3 has 13 residues. Germline CDR1 reads SGHDN; CDR2 reads FVKESK. V was trimmed by 1 base and J by 6 bases, leaving 9 bases between them. Filled out from reference TRBV14 and TRBJ1-1, the complete variable domain reads EAGVTQFPSHSVIEKGQTVTLRCDPISGHDNLYWYRRVMGKEIKFLLHFVKESKQDESGMPNNRFLAERTGGTYSTLKVQPAELEDSGVYFCASSQARYAEAFFGQGTRLTVV.